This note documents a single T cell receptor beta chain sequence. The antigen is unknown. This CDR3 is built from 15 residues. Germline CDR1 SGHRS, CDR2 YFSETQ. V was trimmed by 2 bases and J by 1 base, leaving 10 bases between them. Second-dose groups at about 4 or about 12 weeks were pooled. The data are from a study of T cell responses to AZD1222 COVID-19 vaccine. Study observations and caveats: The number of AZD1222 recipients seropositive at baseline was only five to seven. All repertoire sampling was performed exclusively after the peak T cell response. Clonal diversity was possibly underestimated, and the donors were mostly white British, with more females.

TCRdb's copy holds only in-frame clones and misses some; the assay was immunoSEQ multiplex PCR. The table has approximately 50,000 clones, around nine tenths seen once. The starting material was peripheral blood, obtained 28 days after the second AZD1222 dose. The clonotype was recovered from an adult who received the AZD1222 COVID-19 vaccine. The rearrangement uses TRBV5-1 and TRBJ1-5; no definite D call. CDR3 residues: CASSLNGDSNQPQHF. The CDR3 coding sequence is TGCGCCAGCAGCTTAAACGGAGACAGCAATCAGCCCCAGCATTTT.